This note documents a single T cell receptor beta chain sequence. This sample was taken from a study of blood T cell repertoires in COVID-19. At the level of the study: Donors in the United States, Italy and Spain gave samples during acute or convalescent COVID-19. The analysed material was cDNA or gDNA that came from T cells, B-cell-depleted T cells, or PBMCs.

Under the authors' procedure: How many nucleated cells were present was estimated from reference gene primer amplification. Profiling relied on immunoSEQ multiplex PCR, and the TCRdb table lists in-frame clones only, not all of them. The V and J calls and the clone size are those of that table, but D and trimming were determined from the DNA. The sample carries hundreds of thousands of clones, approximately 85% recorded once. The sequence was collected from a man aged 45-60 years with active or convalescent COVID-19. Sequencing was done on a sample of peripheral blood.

The CDR3 sequence: CASSPTSGSGNEQFF. In nucleotides, the CDR3 is TGTGCCAGCAGCCCCACTAGCGGGAGTGGCAATGAGCAGTTCTTC. The chain recombines TRBV5-4 with TRBJ2-1, with 11 bases fitting TRBD2. Trimming took 4 bases from V and 6 from J; bases not matched to a gene: 6. CDR1 is SGHNT and CDR2 is YYREEE in the germline V gene (reference sequence). The CDR3 runs 15 residues.